One and the same sample provided the 29 T cell receptor beta chains below, sequenced in a study of metastatic and nonmetastatic thyroid tumors. MiXCR was used by TCRdb to re-call the PCR reads. The sample has roughly 93,000 clones, about 13% seen once; the top ten hold approximately 11%. Not a single patient had been given any form of treatment at any point before undergoing thyroid surgery. Input material: blood. These receptors all stem from a female donor with papillary thyroid cancer or a benign thyroid nodule (not recorded which). Some clones in this sample may be carry-over from other donors' samples.

The sample holds many counts of this clone. This chain joins TRBV20-1 and TRBJ1-1, with 9 bases fitting TRBD1. The length of the CDR3 is 15 residues. The ends lost 5 bases at V and 7 bases at J; junction bases unmatched: 14. CDR1 and CDR2 (germline): DFQATT, SNEGSKA (reference sequence). The CDR3 region is CSAVSLGQGEIEAFF. DNA of the CDR3: TGCAGTGCTGTATCCCTGGGACAGGGCGAAATTGAAGCTTTCTTT.

This clone was seen a few times. The genes are TRBV24-1 and TRBJ1-2, with D uncertain. This CDR3 comprises 15 residues. CDR1 is KGHDR, CDR2 SFDVKD, per germline. Deletions cut 8 bases from V and 0 bases from J, with 15 bases between. CDR3 sequence (DNA): TGTGCCACCACTGGTGGTATGGGGTCTAACTATGGCTACACCTTC. Translated: CATTGGMGSNYGYTF.

This clone was recorded many times. V and J are TRBV28 and TRBJ1-2; the D gene is possibly TRBD1 (5 bases). V gave up 10 bases and J gave up 4 bases, with 16 bases separating them. CDR1 MDHEN and CDR2 SYDVKM come from the germline V gene. The CDR3 is 13 residues long. DNA of the CDR3: TGTGCCAACATAAGGGGAAATCCCTATGGCTACACCTTC. This sequence encodes CANIRGNPYGYTF.

Ten or more counts support this clone. V and J are TRBV19 and TRBJ1-1; a possible D gene is TRBD1 (5 bases). This CDR3 region has 12 residues. The germline V and J ends were trimmed by 6 bases and 6 bases, with 11 bases remaining between them. Germline V gene data show CDR1 as LNHDA and CDR2 as SQIVND (reference sequence). The CDR3 is CASSAGIAEAFF. CDR3 sequence (DNA): TGTGCCAGTAGCGCAGGGATTGCTGAAGCTTTCTTT.

This clone has ten or more counts. Other DNA sequences in the sample encode the same CDR3. The J gene is TRBJ2-1, the V gene TRBV6-1; TRBD1 might be the D (5 bases). V lost 2 bases and J 0 bases, leaving 8 bases between the germline ends. The germline V gene encodes CDR1 MNHNS and CDR2 SASEGT. The CDR3 totals 15 residues. The CDR3 DNA reads as TGTGCCAGCAGTGAACAACAGGCCTCCTACAATGAGCAGTTCTTC. Protein sequence: CASSEQQASYNEQFF.

The table lists this clone with many counts. The chain joins TRBV6-2 or TRBV6-3 to TRBJ2-5; unclear D gene. Germline CDR1 is MNHEY and CDR2 is SVGEGT. The CDR3 runs to 12 residues. V was clipped by 11 bases and J by 1 base, with 11 bases between them. CDR3 protein: CAAGTSQETQYF. The CDR3 nucleotides read TGTGCCGCCGGCACCAGCCAAGAGACCCAGTACTTC.

In its sample, this clone was seen many times. V and J are TRBV20-1 and TRBJ2-7; D tentatively reads TRBD1 or TRBD2 (5 bases each). CDR1 and CDR2 from the germline V gene are DFQATT and SNEGSKA (reference sequence). Trimming pared 2 bases from V and 4 bases from J, leaving 15 bases between. The CDR3 loop spans 14 amino acids. The CDR3 sequence: CSARRRDGRYEQYF. The CDR3, as DNA: TGCAGTGCTAGACGCCGGGACGGACGTTACGAGCAGTACTTC.

Many counts were recorded for this clone. The genes are TRBV18 and TRBJ2-2; TRBD2 agrees at 7 bases. The CDR3 is 16 residues long. The trim removed 5 bases at V and 1 base at J, leaving 7 bases unmatched. Germline loops: CDR1 KGHSH, CDR2 LQKENI. The CDR3 reads CASSLSSGVNTGELFF. The CDR3 region has the DNA TGTGCCAGCTCATTATCCAGCGGGGTGAACACCGGGGAGCTGTTTTTT.

This clone was counted ten times or more. The rearrangement uses TRBV20-1 and TRBJ2-5; 11 positions agree with TRBD2. V trimming: 6 bases; J trimming: 4 bases; junction bases outside the gene matches: 13. The CDR3 loop spans 16 amino acids. The germline V gene has CDR1 DFQATT and CDR2 SNEGSKA (reference sequence). For the CDR3, the DNA is TGCAGTGCGACATTGATAGCGGGAGGGCCACGAGAGACCCAGTACTTC. Protein sequence: CSATLIAGGPRETQYF.

This clone has ten or more counts. The CDR3 coding sequence is TGTGCCAGCAGTTTACAGCACTATGGCTACACCTTC. This gives the protein CASSLQHYGYTF. This chain links TRBV28 with TRBJ1-2; D gene ambiguous. The CDR3 sequence is 12 residues long. The germline CDR1 and CDR2 sequences are MDHEN and SYDVKM. V lost 2 bases, J lost 3 bases, and 4 bases lay in between.

There are many counts of this clone. This chain joins TRBV18 and TRBJ1-2; 7 nucleotides align to TRBD1. After removal of 0 bases from V and 4 bases from J, the junction contained 8 bases not matched to a gene. Germline lookup yields CDR1 KGHSH and CDR2 LQKENI. This CDR3 has 16 amino acids. CDR3 DNA sequence: TGTGCCAGCTCACCACCGCCCGAGGGGGCAGGCTATGGCTACACCTTC. Residues: CASSPPPEGAGYGYTF.

In its sample, this clone was seen many times. The V gene is TRBV5-5, the J gene TRBJ2-5; 9 positions match TRBD2. Germline assignment: CDR1 SGHKS and CDR2 YYEKEE (reference sequence). The CDR3 has 17 amino acids. V lost 0 bases and J lost 2; bases outside the gene matches: 8. The CDR3: CASSLGGLAGDQETQYF. The CDR3 DNA follows: TGTGCCAGCAGCTTGGGGGGGTTAGCGGGAGATCAAGAGACCCAGTACTTC.

This clone was detected ten times or more. The genes are TRBV20-1 and TRBJ2-7, with D perhaps TRBD1 (5 bases). V was clipped by 7 bases and J by 0 bases, with 13 bases between them. Germline values: CDR1 DFQATT, CDR2 SNEGSKA (reference sequence). The CDR3 has 13 amino acids. CDR3 sequence reads: CSGAGQFSYEQYF. The CDR3 coding sequence is TGCAGTGGGGCCGGACAATTCTCCTACGAGCAGTACTTC.

This clone was seen more than once but under ten times. This may be a read error: a much more frequent sequence differs by one nucleotide. This chain uses TRBV7-3 with TRBJ1-1, with no clear D. The CDR3 extends over 13 amino acids. CDR1 and CDR2 (germline): SGHTA, FQGTGA. V shed 2 bases and J shed 5 bases, with 9 bases lying between them. CDR3 coding DNA: TGTGCCAGCAGCTTAGGGTCTGTAACTGAAGCTTTCTTT. Translating gives CASSLGSVTEAFF.

This clone was seen at least ten times. The gene calls are TRBV28 and TRBJ1-6; no clear D gene. Trimming removed 5 bases at V and 14 bases at J, with 16 bases between. The CDR3 covers 13 residues. Looked up from germline, CDR1 is MDHEN and CDR2 is SYDVKM. This CDR3 is CASSGRTVLALHF. In DNA, the CDR3 is TGTGCCAGCAGTGGTCGGACTGTATTAGCCCTCCACTTT.

This clone was detected many times. The chain has TRBV7-8 and TRBJ2-2, with 9 bases aligning to TRBD2. Germline loops: CDR1 SGHVS, CDR2 FQNEAQ. The CDR3 totals 18 residues. V lost 1 base, J lost 5 bases, and 11 bases stayed unmatched. CDR3 loop: CASSLVGSGSWWTGELFF. In DNA form, the CDR3 reads TGTGCCAGCAGCTTAGTTGGTAGCGGGAGTTGGTGGACCGGGGAGCTGTTTTTT.

This clone occurred many times. This same CDR3 is encoded by further DNA sequences in the sample. The rearrangement joins TRBV19 to TRBJ2-1; weak D call: TRBD2 (6 bases). V was cut by 1 base and J by 7 bases, with 11 bases left in between. This CDR3 spans 14 amino acids. Germline assignment: CDR1 LNHDA and CDR2 SQIVND (reference sequence). CDR3: CASSIAGVGNEQFF. The CDR3 DNA reads TGTGCCAGTAGTATAGCGGGAGTAGGAAATGAGCAGTTCTTC.

Ten or more counts support this clone. This chain links TRBV9 with TRBJ2-7; D is undetermined. CDR1 and CDR2 (germline): SGDLS, YYNGEE. The CDR3 length is 14 residues. Trimming removed 0 bases at V and 3 bases at J, with 10 bases between. The CDR3 nucleotides are TGTGCCAGCAGCGTAGGGACGGAAGACTACGAGCAGTACTTC. As protein: CASSVGTEDYEQYF.

This clone was counted many times. This may be a read error: a much more frequent sequence differs by one nucleotide. J is TRBJ1-2 and V is TRBV28; D ambiguous. There are 14 residues in the CDR3. Trimming took off 4 bases at V and 2 bases at J, with 11 bases between the two ends. Germline V lookup: CDR1 MDHEN, CDR2 SYDVKM. Here the CDR3 DNA reads TGTGCCAGCAGTTGGGCGGAGGGCAACTATGGCTACACCTTC. Translated: CASSWAEGNYGYTF.

The V call is TRBV6-1, the J call TRBJ2-7, with a possible D match to TRBD1 (6 bases). Trimming removed 0 bases at V and 2 bases at J, with 11 bases between. The CDR3 loop spans 15 amino acids. Per the germline V gene, CDR1 is MNHNS and CDR2 is SASEGT. Here the CDR3 DNA reads TGTGCCAGCAGTGAAGCAGTGACAGGTGCCTACGAGCAGTACTTC. Translated: CASSEAVTGAYEQYF.

The chain has TRBV18 and TRBJ1-6; a possible D gene is TRBD1 (6 bases). CDR1 and CDR2 from the germline V gene are KGHSH and LQKENI. CDR3 length: 13 amino acids. V lost 4 bases, J lost 9 bases, and 10 bases lay in between. In nucleotides, the CDR3 is TGTGCCAGCTCACAGGACAGCAGTTCACCCCTCCACTTT. It translates to CASSQDSSSPLHF.

This clone was recorded at least ten times. V usage is TRBV20-1 and J usage is TRBJ2-7, with 7 bases matching TRBD1. Germline lookup yields CDR1 DFQATT and CDR2 SNEGSKA (reference sequence). This CDR3 contains 14 residues. Losses at the gene ends were 1 base for V and 5 bases for J; bases not matched to a gene: 8. The CDR3 region is CSARAFDRADEQYF. CDR3 in DNA: TGCAGTGCTAGAGCCTTCGACAGGGCGGACGAGCAGTACTTC.

On this clone itself: Its ends do not fully match the called genes, so a read error is possible. V is TRBV20-1 and J is TRBJ1-2, with a possible D match to TRBD1 (5 bases). This CDR3 region has 13 residues. Germline V gives CDR1 DFQATT, CDR2 SNEGSKA (reference sequence). The CDR3: CSSSDSSNYGFTF. CDR3 nucleotide sequence: TGCAGTTCGTCCGACAGCTCTAACTATGGCTTCACCTTC.

The sample holds many counts of this clone. This chain connects TRBV18 to TRBJ1-1; tentative D call: TRBD1 (5 bases). V gave up 3 bases and J gave up 0 bases, with 17 bases separating them. Germline CDR1 reads KGHSH; CDR2 reads LQKENI. The CDR3 is 17 amino acids. DNA of the CDR3: TGTGCCAGCTCACCCTCCGTGGGGGTGACAATGAACACTGAAGCTTTCTTT. Translating it yields CASSPSVGVTMNTEAFF.

In this sample, this clone turned up many times. The CDR3 loop reads CASSFIPWTASTDTQYF. CDR3 coding DNA: TGTGCCAGCAGTTTCATCCCTTGGACGGCTAGCACAGATACGCAGTATTTT. This chain uses TRBV28 with TRBJ2-3; D unresolved. The V gene's germline CDR1 is MDHEN and CDR2 SYDVKM. The CDR3 is 17 amino acids. Trimming removed 3 bases at V and 0 bases at J, with 16 bases between.

This clone appeared many times. The chain couples TRBV20-1 to TRBJ2-2; 11 bases map to TRBD1. CDR1 is DFQATT and CDR2 is SNEGSKA in the germline V gene (reference sequence). The CDR3 sequence is 17 residues long. V was pared by 3 bases and J by 4 bases, with 10 bases of the junction left unmatched. CDR3 sequence reads: CSARGQGVAGFTGELFF. Here the CDR3 DNA reads TGCAGTGCTAGGGGACAGGGGGTAGCGGGTTTCACCGGGGAGCTGTTTTTT.

Many counts were recorded for this clone. The V gene is TRBV28, the J gene TRBJ2-7; D remains ambiguous. Deletions cut 6 bases from V and 2 bases from J, with 11 bases between. The CDR3 covers 13 residues. Germline assignment: CDR1 MDHEN and CDR2 SYDVKM. CDR3 loop: CASSATDPYEQYF. CDR3 nucleotides: TGTGCCAGCAGCGCGACCGACCCCTACGAGCAGTACTTC.

Concerning this clone itself: The junction shows a germline mismatch at one end, possibly a read error. The J gene is TRBJ2-7, the V gene TRBV11-2, with TRBD2 matching 14 bases. The CDR3 contains 17 residues. Germline V gives CDR1 SGHAT, CDR2 FQNNGV. In nucleotides, the CDR3 is TGTGCCAGCAGCTTAGTGGGGACTAGCGGGAGTCCATACGAGCGGTACTTC. Protein product: CASSLVGTSGSPYERYF.

This clone was observed at least ten times. The chain recombines TRBV5-1 with TRBJ2-2; 9 nucleotides match TRBD1. V lost 2 bases, J lost 5 bases, and 16 bases stayed unmatched. CDR1 and CDR2 from the germline V gene are SGHRS and YFSETQ. The CDR3 is 19 residues long. The CDR3 DNA reads as TGCGCCAGCAGCTTCGGGGGTCTAAACAGGGGGCGAAGGACCGGGGAGCTGTTTTTT. Its translation: CASSFGGLNRGRRTGELFF. The variable domain in full, completed from reference TRBV5-1 and TRBJ2-2, reads KAGVTQTPRYLIKTRGQQVTLSCSPISGHRSVSWYQQTPGQGLQFLFEYFSETQRNKGNFPGRFSGRQFSNSRSEMNVSTLELGDSALYLCASSFGGLNRGRRTGELFFGEGSRLTVL.